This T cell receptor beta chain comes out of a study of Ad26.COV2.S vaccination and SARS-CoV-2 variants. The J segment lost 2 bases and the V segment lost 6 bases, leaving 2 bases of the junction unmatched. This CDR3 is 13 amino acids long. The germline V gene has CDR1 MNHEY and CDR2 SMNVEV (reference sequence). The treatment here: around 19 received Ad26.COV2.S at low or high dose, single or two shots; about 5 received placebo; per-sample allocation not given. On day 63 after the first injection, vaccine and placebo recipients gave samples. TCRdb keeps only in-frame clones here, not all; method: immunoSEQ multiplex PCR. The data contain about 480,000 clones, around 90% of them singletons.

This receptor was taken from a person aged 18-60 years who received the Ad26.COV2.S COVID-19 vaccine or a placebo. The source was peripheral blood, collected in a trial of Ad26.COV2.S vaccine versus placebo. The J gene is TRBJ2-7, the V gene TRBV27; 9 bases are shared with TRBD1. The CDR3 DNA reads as TGTGCCAGCAGGGACAGGGGCCCCTACGAGCAGTACTTC. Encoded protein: CASRDRGPYEQYF.